This entry lists 22 T cell receptor beta chains sequenced from one sample in a study of cytomegalovirus exposure and HLA in healthy donors. Clones were read by immunoSEQ multiplex PCR, and TCRdb kept only the in-frame ones, dropping some. The sample includes some 140,000 clones, 86% of them seen just once. Sequencing was done on a sample of PBMCs. These receptors were taken from a man younger than 30 in good health and CMV-seronegative.

The chain carries TRBV6-5 and TRBJ2-2; D unclear. Germline V gives CDR1 MNHEY, CDR2 SVGAGI. The CDR3 totals 14 residues. The V gene lost 6 bases and the J gene lost 8 bases, with 16 bases spanning the gap. CDR3 sequence: CASSVYFVLGELFF. The CDR3 coding sequence is TGTGCCAGCAGCGTTTACTTCGTTTTGGGGGAGCTGTTTTTT.

The genes are TRBV5-1 and TRBJ2-2; possible D gene TRBD1, 6 bases. Germline V CDR1 and CDR2: SGHRS, YFSETQ. The CDR3 totals 15 residues. Trimming cost V 5 bases and J 0 bases, with 11 bases left between them. Here the CDR3 reads CASRRQASNTGELFF. The CDR3 coding sequence is TGCGCCAGCAGGCGACAGGCTTCGAACACCGGGGAGCTGTTTTTT.

The chain combines TRBV5-5 with TRBJ2-5; the D is unclear. CDR1 is SGHKS, CDR2 YYEKEE, per germline (reference sequence). Trimming pared 0 bases from V and 0 bases from J, leaving 9 bases between. The CDR3 contains 15 residues. The CDR3 is CASSLVTAYQETQYF. CDR3 coding DNA: TGTGCCAGCAGCTTGGTCACCGCGTACCAAGAGACCCAGTACTTC.

The chain is built from TRBV10-3 and TRBJ2-5, with D perhaps matching TRBD1 (5 bases). CDR3 length: 12 residues. Per germline, CDR1 ENHRY and CDR2 SYGVKD. V gave up 6 bases and J gave up 5 bases, with 10 bases separating them. This CDR3 is CAIRGVSETQYF. The CDR3 nucleotides read TGTGCCATCAGAGGGGTTAGCGAGACCCAGTACTTC.

V and J are TRBV4-1 and TRBJ2-7; D perhaps matches TRBD2 (5 bases). The V and J ends lost 4 bases and 3 bases respectively, with 13 bases between them. The length of the CDR3 is 14 residues. From germline, CDR1 is MGHRA and CDR2 YSYEKL. CDR3 DNA: TGCGCCAGCAGCCGCTCCCGGGGAAGCTACGAGCAGTACTTC. It translates to CASSRSRGSYEQYF.

This clone was detected once. The chain carries TRBV6-5 and TRBJ2-7; 9 positions match TRBD1. This CDR3 comprises 14 residues. With V trimmed by 3 bases and J by 2 bases, 2 bases remained unmatched. Looked up from germline, CDR1 is MNHEY and CDR2 is SVGAGI. This chain's CDR3 is CASSYGQGPYEQYF. The CDR3 bases are TGTGCCAGCAGTTATGGACAGGGGCCCTACGAGCAGTACTTC.

This chain joins TRBV27 and TRBJ1-2, with TRBD1 matching 8 bases. Germline CDR1 MNHEY, CDR2 SMNVEV (reference sequence). The CDR3 length is 13 residues. Losses at the gene ends were 2 bases for V and 4 bases for J; bases not matched to a gene: 0. The CDR3 loop reads CASSLTGGYGYTF. CDR3 in DNA: TGTGCCAGCAGTTTAACAGGGGGCTATGGCTACACCTTC.

V usage is TRBV27 and J usage is TRBJ1-5; maybe TRBD1 (6 bases). The germline V and J ends were trimmed by 0 bases and 0 bases, with 9 bases remaining between them. This CDR3 region has 16 residues. The germline CDR1 and CDR2 sequences are MNHEY and SMNVEV (reference sequence). The chain's CDR3 is CASSLSGAFSNQPQHF. As DNA, the CDR3 is TGTGCCAGCAGTTTATCGGGGGCTTTTAGCAATCAGCCCCAGCATTTT.

This clone occurred once. V and J are TRBV5-4 and TRBJ2-7, with TRBD1 identical over 7 bases. The CDR3 loop spans 13 amino acids. The V gene's germline CDR1 is SGHNT and CDR2 YYREEE (reference sequence). J lost 6 bases, V lost 5 bases, and 8 bases had no gene match. Written as DNA, the CDR3 is TGTGCCAGCAGACCTGACAGGGTGGGCGAGCAGTACTTC. It encodes CASRPDRVGEQYF.

This clone was observed a single time. The J gene is TRBJ1-2, the V gene TRBV6-1; 9 bases line up with TRBD1. Germline V gives CDR1 MNHNS, CDR2 SASEGT. This CDR3 is 14 amino acids long. J gave up 4 bases and V 6 bases, and 6 bases lay outside the gene matches. The CDR3 loop is CASSAGDRVYGYTF. The CDR3 coding sequence is TGTGCCAGCAGCGCGGGGGACAGGGTCTATGGCTACACCTTC.

The chain couples TRBV5-3 to TRBJ1-1; 7 bases line up with TRBD1. TRBV5-3 is assigned to the ORF class and has an uncertain function. The CDR3 runs 17 residues. Trimming removed 8 bases from V and 5 bases from J; junction bases left unmatched: 21. In DNA form, the CDR3 reads TGTGCCAGCTGCAAGAGGGGTCAGGGGGTAGGAGTGACTGAAGCTTTCTTT. Protein product: CASCKRGQGVGVTEAFF.

The genes are TRBV27 and TRBJ1-4; 9 bases match TRBD1. Germline V gene sequence: CDR1 MNHEY, CDR2 SMNVEV (reference sequence). The CDR3 contains 14 residues. Trimming at V came to 3 bases and at J to 8 bases, leaving 4 bases not matched to a gene. The CDR3 DNA is TGTGCCAGCAGTTTTTATGGGACAGGGGAAAAACTGTTTTTT. This codes for CASSFYGTGEKLFF.

This clone is a singleton in its sample. This sequence joins TRBV4-1 and TRBJ2-4, with TRBD1 as a possible D gene (5 bases). V lost 2 bases, J lost 0 bases, and 11 bases lay in between. The CDR3 has 16 amino acids. CDR1 and CDR2 from the germline V gene are MGHRA and YSYEKL. The CDR3 DNA is TGCGCCAGCAGCCAACCCAGGGTTGGAGCCAAAAACATTCAGTACTTC. Amino acids: CASSQPRVGAKNIQYF.

A remark on this clone: Relative to the germline gene, one junction end is altered; a read error may explain this. The CDR3 sequence is CASSQDLGWDRDF. The CDR3 DNA reads as TGTGCCAGCAGCCAAGATCTCGGGTGGGACAGGGACTTC. The chain links TRBV4-2 to TRBJ2-4, with 9 bases matching TRBD1. CDR3 length equals 13 residues. Per germline, CDR1 LGHNA and CDR2 YNFKEQ.

The chain employs TRBV5-3 and TRBJ2-1; unclear D gene. TRBV5-3 is assigned to the ORF class and has an uncertain function. Between the trimmed V and J ends, which lost 2 bases and 4 bases, there was a span of 7 bases. The CDR3 contains 13 residues. Written as DNA, the CDR3 is TGTGCCAGAAGCTTTATGACTTACAATGAGCAGTTCTTC. This gives the protein CARSFMTYNEQFF.

The chain recombines TRBV6-5 with TRBJ2-3; D possibly corresponds to TRBD2 (7 bases). The CDR3 covers 14 residues. CDR1 MNHEY and CDR2 SVGAGI come from the germline V gene. The V gene lost 2 bases and the J gene lost 4 bases, with 10 bases spanning the gap. The CDR3 DNA reads as TGTGCCAGCAGTTACGCGGGGGCCTCAGATACGCAGTATTTT. This translates into CASSYAGASDTQYF.

This chain uses TRBV4-1 with TRBJ1-5; 11 bases align to TRBD1. CDR1 is MGHRA and CDR2 is YSYEKL in the germline V gene. The V and J ends lost 4 bases and 6 bases, in that order; junction bases with no gene match: 2. The CDR3 spans 14 residues. CDR3 sequence (DNA): TGCGCCAGCAGCCTCGGGACAGGGGGTCAGCCCCAGCATTTT. Its protein product is CASSLGTGGQPQHF.

The V and J genes are TRBV12-5 and TRBJ1-2; perhaps TRBD1 as D (6 bases). Trimming left V 1 base short and J 3 bases short, with 9 bases between. CDR3 size: 14 residues. Germline V gives CDR1 LGHNT, CDR2 FRNRAP. The CDR3 bases are TGTGCTAGTGGTTTGGACAGGGCTTACTATGGCTACACCTTC. This gives the protein CASGLDRAYYGYTF.

The V and J genes are TRBV5-6 and TRBJ2-3; the D is unclear. Between the trimmed V and J ends, which lost 4 bases and 6 bases, there was a span of 12 bases. The germline CDR1 and CDR2 sequences are SGHDT and YYEEEE. The CDR3 runs 13 residues. The CDR3 region has the DNA TGTGCCAGCAGCCAGAACACCCCGGATACGCAGTATTTT. This codes for CASSQNTPDTQYF.

The rearrangement joins TRBV11-2 to TRBJ2-3; D not certain. In germline, CDR1 is SGHAT, CDR2 FQNNGV. The CDR3 is made up of 13 amino acids. V dropped 0 bases and J dropped 8 bases, with 9 bases sitting between them. CDR3 in amino acids: CASSLDFGGTQYF. The CDR3 DNA is TGTGCCAGCAGCTTAGATTTCGGTGGTACGCAGTATTTT.

The chain carries TRBV6-5 and TRBJ1-1; TRBD1 is a possible D gene (5 bases). This CDR3 spans 14 amino acids. V was shortened by 7 bases and J by 3 bases, with 15 bases between the two germline ends. CDR1 is MNHEY and CDR2 is SVGAGI in the germline V gene. CDR3 nucleotides: TGTGCCAGCAAGATAGGGGTTGAGGACACTGAAGCTTTCTTT. The encoded protein is CASKIGVEDTEAFF.

V gene TRBV6-5 combines with J gene TRBJ1-5; D is perhaps TRBD1 (5 bases). This CDR3 region has 12 residues. Looked up from germline, CDR1 is MNHEY and CDR2 is SVGAGI. The germline V and J ends were trimmed by 6 bases and 6 bases, with 9 bases remaining between them. The CDR3 reads CASRSGSQPQHF. DNA of the CDR3: TGTGCCAGCAGATCAGGGTCTCAGCCCCAGCATTTT.